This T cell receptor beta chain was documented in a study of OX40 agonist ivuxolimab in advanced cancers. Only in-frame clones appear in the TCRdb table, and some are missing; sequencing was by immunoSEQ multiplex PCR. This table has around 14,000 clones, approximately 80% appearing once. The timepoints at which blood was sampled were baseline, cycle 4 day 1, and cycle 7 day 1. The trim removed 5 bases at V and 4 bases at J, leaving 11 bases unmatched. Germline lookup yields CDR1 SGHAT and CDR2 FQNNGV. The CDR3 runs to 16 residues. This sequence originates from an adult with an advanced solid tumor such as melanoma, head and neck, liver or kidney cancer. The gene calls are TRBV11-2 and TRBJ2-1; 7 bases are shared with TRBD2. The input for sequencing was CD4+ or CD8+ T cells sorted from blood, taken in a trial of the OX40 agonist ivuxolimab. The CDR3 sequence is CASSRGLDNYYNEQFF. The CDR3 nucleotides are TGTGCCAGCAGCAGAGGACTAGATAATTATTACAATGAGCAGTTCTTC.